This TCR beta chain was sequenced in a study of T-cell reconstitution after alpha-beta-depleted transplantation in children. This CDR3 spans 13 amino acids. Looked up from germline, CDR1 is KGHDR and CDR2 is SFDVKD. V was pared by 5 bases and J by 1 base, with 5 bases between. Broader study findings: Most T-cell counts and diversity one year after the transplant came from T cells that were newly produced.

The library targeted TCRbeta and was prepared with unique molecular identifiers. TCRdb re-derived calls from the PCR reads in MiXCR, one entry per CDR3 protein. Of roughly 250,000 distinct CDR3 sequences in the sample, just under 8.5% were seen once. This clonotype was seen ten or more times. What it binds is unknown. The sequenced sample was PBMCs, mostly from graft donor cells, obtained 180 days after TCRalphabeta/CD19-depleted stem cell transplant. The chain recombines TRBV24-1 with TRBJ2-1; D is ambiguous. The receptor's source is a male patient younger than 18 who had a stem cell transplant for acute lymphoblastic leukemia, so the T cells may come from the graft donor. The CDR3 DNA follows: TGTGCCACCAGTGTAAAGTCCTACAATGAGCAGTTCTTC. Protein sequence: CATSVKSYNEQFF.